The present TCR beta chain was sequenced within a study of ipilimumab plus nivolumab after autologous stem cell transplantation. For the study at large: A median of 8 nivolumab and 5 ipilimumab doses were given.

Dosing: nivolumab 3 mg/kg IV, weeks 1, 4, 7, 10, then every two weeks to week 26. The CDR3 is made up of 15 amino acids. The V gene end was trimmed by 6 bases and the J gene end by 2 bases; junction bases not matched to a gene: 4. The germline gives CDR1 SNHLY, CDR2 FYNNEI. Profiling relied on immunoSEQ multiplex PCR, and the TCRdb table lists in-frame clones only, not all of them. The sample records more than 15,000 clones, about 77% being singletons. Sequencing used PBMCs, obtained in a trial of ipilimumab plus nivolumab as post-transplant consolidation. The receptor comes from a male donor with diffuse large B-cell lymphoma. This rearrangement joins TRBV2 to TRBJ2-3, with 11 bases that match TRBD1. CDR3 nucleotides: TGTGCCAGCAGCCGGGACAGGGGGTTCACAGATACGCAGTATTTT. Protein: CASSRDRGFTDTQYF.